Below are 7 T cell receptor beta chains sequenced from a single sample in a study of T cells in tuberculosis listed by TCRdb under 2018. The protocol used for the library was the immunoSEQ multiplex PCR assay. Here the immuneACCESS table is served through TCRdb, limited to in-frame sequences with V and J called. Missing clones are a known gap in these copies; in checked studies unresolved V genes cover under half, and the rest lacks a known reason. The sample table shows 20,000 to 25,000 clones, and around 85% are seen once. More than 13% of the sample is taken by the ten largest. The time point label, read with the paper, signifies: new active TB diagnosis, blood taken before or within 7 days of starting treatment. The sequenced sample was PBMCs, obtained at tuberculosis diagnosis. The receptors were sampled from an adult with tuberculosis.

The chain is built from TRBV30 and TRBJ1-2; TRBD1 agrees at 8 bases. The CDR3 covers 12 residues. V trimming: 1 base; J trimming: 8 bases; junction bases outside the gene matches: 3. Germline V gene data show CDR1 as GTSNPN and CDR2 as SVGIG (reference sequence). CDR3: CAWSGTGPGYTF. DNA for the CDR3: TGTGCCTGGAGTGGGACAGGGCCCGGCTACACCTTC.

This sequence joins TRBV5-1 and TRBJ1-3, with 7 bases aligning to TRBD1. The CDR3 has 14 amino acids. Germline CDR1 SGHRS, CDR2 YFSETQ. V lost 3 bases and J lost 3; bases outside the gene matches: 3. CDR3 in DNA: TGCGCCAGCAGCTCACAGGGGTATGGAAACACCATATATTTT. It yields the protein CASSSQGYGNTIYF.

This clone was found once. The rearrangement joins TRBV5-4 to TRBJ2-7, with TRBD2 matching 8 bases. After removal of 0 bases from V and 2 bases from J, the junction contained 4 bases not matched to a gene. This CDR3 spans 15 amino acids. The germline V gene encodes CDR1 SGHNT and CDR2 YYREEE (reference sequence). This CDR3 reads CASSLEGRGAYEQYF. Written as DNA, the CDR3 is TGTGCCAGCAGCTTGGAGGGGCGGGGGGCCTACGAGCAGTACTTC. Looking up the rest from reference TRBV5-4 and TRBJ2-7 gives the full variable domain: ETGVTQSPTHLIKTRGQQVTLRCSSQSGHNTVSWYQQALGQGPQFIFQYYREEENGRGNFPPRFSGLQFPNYSSELNVNALELDDSALYLCASSLEGRGAYEQYFGPGTRLTVT.

This chain joins TRBV5-5 and TRBJ1-1; no reliable D call. From germline, CDR1 is SGHKS and CDR2 YYEKEE (reference sequence). Trimming stripped 0 bases from V and 2 bases from J, with 8 bases between. The CDR3 extends over 14 amino acids. CDR3 DNA: TGTGCCAGCAGCTTGGTAATGAGTAACACTGAAGCTTTCTTT. Translating it yields CASSLVMSNTEAFF.

The genes are TRBV18 and TRBJ2-7, with D hard to call. This CDR3 contains 13 residues. Germline-derived CDR1 and CDR2 are KGHSH and LQKENI. Between the trimmed V and J ends, which lost 0 bases and 1 base, there was a span of 4 bases. The CDR3 region is CASSPPESYEQYF. CDR3 nucleotide sequence: TGTGCCAGCTCACCACCGGAGTCCTACGAGCAGTACTTC.

The chain employs TRBV7-2 and TRBJ1-6, with 7 bases lining up with TRBD1. Germline CDR1 is SGHTA and CDR2 is FQGNSA. V shed 4 bases, J shed 7 bases, and the junction held 4 bases outside the gene matches. The CDR3 sequence is 14 residues long. The CDR3 DNA reads as TGTGCCAGCAGCTCACAGGGGAGGAATTCACCCCTCCACTTT. Translated: CASSSQGRNSPLHF.

The chain recombines TRBV9 with TRBJ2-2; unclear D gene. CDR3 length: 12 amino acids. The germline gives CDR1 SGDLS, CDR2 YYNGEE. V was clipped by 5 bases and J by 6 bases, with 8 bases between them. The CDR3 bases are TGTGCCAGCAGTCGAGTTTCCGGGGAGCTGTTTTTT. Amino acids: CASSRVSGELFF.